Here is one T cell receptor (beta chain) with its context. Its antigen is as yet unknown. The sample originates from a study of blood T cells in healthy people across ages. Notes on the study in general: The lack of PBMC sorting stopped any conclusive naive versus antigen-experienced comparison.

With 6 bases clipped from V and 5 bases from J, the junction kept 17 bases outside the gene matches. The germline gives CDR1 DFQATT, CDR2 SNEGSKA (reference sequence). The CDR3 has 16 residues. Sample-barcoded 5' priming and a J-beta primer mix drove a second PCR of roughly 7 to 11 cycles. Every single cDNA molecule received a tag from a template-switch adaptor with 12 random nucleotides. Via MiXCR, TCRdb re-called the 5' RACE reads, giving one row per CDR3 protein. The sample includes hundreds of thousands of distinct CDR3 sequences, nearly 60% of them seen just once. The chain couples TRBV20-1 to TRBJ2-7, with TRBD1 matching 9 bases. Sequencing used blood. The TCR originated in a man aged 25-45 years in good health. CDR3 loop: CSAPLGRGQGKNEQYF. CDR3 nucleotide sequence: TGCAGTGCCCCCCTGGGGAGGGGACAGGGAAAAAACGAGCAGTACTTC.